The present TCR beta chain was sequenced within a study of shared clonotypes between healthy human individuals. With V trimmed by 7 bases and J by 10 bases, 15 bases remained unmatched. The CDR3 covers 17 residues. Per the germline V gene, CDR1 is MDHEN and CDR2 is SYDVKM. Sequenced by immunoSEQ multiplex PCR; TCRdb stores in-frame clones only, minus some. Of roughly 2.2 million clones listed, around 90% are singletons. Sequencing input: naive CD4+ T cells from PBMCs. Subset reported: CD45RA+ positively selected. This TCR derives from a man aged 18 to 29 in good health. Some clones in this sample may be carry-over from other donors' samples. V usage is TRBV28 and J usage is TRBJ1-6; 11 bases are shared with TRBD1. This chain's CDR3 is CASTSRGQGVLGSPLHF. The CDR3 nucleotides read TGTGCCAGCACCTCGAGGGGACAGGGGGTATTAGGATCACCCCTCCACTTT.